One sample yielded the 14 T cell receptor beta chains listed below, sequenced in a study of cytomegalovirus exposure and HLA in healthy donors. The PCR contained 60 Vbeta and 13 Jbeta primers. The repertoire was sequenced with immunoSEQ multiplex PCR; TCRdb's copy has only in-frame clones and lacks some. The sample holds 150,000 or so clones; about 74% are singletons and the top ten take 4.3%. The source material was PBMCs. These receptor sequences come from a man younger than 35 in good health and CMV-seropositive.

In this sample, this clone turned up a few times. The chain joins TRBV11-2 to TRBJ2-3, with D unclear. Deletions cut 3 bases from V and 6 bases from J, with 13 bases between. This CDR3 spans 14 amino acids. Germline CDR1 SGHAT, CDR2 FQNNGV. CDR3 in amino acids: CASSFQIGLDTQYF. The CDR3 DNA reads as TGTGCCAGCAGCTTCCAGATCGGGTTGGATACGCAGTATTTT.

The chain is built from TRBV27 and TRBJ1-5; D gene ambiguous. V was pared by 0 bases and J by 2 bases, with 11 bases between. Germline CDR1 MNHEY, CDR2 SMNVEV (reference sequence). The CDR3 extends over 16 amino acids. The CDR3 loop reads CASSLSSGEGNQPQHF. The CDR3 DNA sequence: TGTGCCAGCAGTTTATCGTCCGGGGAGGGCAATCAGCCCCAGCATTTT.

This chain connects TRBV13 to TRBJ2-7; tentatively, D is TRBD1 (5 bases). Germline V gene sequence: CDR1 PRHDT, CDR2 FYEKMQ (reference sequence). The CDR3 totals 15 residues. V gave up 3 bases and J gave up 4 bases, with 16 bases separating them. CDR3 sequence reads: CASSFELGNRYEQYF. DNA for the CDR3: TGTGCCAGCAGCTTTGAGCTTGGAAACAGGTACGAGCAGTACTTC.

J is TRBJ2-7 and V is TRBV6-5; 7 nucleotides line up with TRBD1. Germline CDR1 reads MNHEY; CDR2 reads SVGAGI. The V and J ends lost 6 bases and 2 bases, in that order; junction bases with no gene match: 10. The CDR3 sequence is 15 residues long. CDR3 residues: CASRSTGDPTYEQYF. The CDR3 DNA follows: TGTGCCAGCAGATCCACAGGGGATCCCACCTACGAGCAGTACTTC.

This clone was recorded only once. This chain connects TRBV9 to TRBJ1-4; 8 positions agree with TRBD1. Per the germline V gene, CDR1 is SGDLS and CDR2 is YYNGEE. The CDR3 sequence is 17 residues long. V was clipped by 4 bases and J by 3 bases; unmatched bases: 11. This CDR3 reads CASSSRTGRTANEKLFF. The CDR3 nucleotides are TGTGCCAGCAGCTCGCGGACAGGGAGAACGGCTAATGAAAAACTGTTTTTT.

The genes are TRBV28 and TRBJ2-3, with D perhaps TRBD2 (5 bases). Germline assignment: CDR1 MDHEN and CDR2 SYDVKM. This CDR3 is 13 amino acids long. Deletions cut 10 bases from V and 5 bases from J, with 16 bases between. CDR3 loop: CATTPLGRDTQYF. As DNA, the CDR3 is TGTGCCACTACTCCACTAGGGCGAGATACGCAGTATTTT.

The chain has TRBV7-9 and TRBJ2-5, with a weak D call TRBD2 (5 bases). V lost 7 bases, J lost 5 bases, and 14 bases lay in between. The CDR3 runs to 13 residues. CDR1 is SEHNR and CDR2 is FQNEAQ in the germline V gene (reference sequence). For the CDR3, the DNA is TGTGCCAGCACCCTTATCGGGGTGGAGACCCAGTACTTC. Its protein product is CASTLIGVETQYF.

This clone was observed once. In DNA form, the CDR3 reads TGTGCCAGCAGCCAACGAGGGACAGGTCATTACTTC. Its protein product is CASSQRGTGHYF. The V call is TRBV16, the J call TRBJ2-7, with 8 positions matching TRBD1. V trimming: 2 bases; J trimming: 13 bases; junction bases outside the gene matches: 7. CDR1 is KGHSY, CDR2 FQNENV, per germline. This CDR3 region has 12 residues.

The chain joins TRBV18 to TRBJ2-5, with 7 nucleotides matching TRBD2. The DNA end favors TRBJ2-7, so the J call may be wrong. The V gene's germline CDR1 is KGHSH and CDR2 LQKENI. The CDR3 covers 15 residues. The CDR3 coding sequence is TGTGCCAGCTCCACCCTGGGGGGGGTCTCCTACGAGCAGTACTTC. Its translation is CASSTLGGVSYEQYF.

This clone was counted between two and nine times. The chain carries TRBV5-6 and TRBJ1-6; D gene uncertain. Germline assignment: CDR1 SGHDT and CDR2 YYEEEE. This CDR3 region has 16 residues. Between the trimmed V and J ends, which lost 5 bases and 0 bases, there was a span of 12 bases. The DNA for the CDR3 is TGTGCCAGCAGTCGCTTTAGCAGCTCCTATAATTCACCCCTCCACTTT. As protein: CASSRFSSSYNSPLHF.

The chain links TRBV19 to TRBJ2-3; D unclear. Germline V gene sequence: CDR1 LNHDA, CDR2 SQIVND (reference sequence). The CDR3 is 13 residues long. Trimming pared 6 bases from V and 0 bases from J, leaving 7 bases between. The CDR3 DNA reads TGTGCCAGTAGACAAATAAGCACAGATACGCAGTATTTT. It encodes CASRQISTDTQYF. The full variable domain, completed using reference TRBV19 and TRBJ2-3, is DGGITQSPKYLFRKEGQNVTLSCEQNLNHDAMYWYRQDPGQGLRLIYYSQIVNDFQKGDIAEGYSVSREKKESFPLTVTSAQKNPTAFYLCASRQISTDTQYFGPGTRLTVL.

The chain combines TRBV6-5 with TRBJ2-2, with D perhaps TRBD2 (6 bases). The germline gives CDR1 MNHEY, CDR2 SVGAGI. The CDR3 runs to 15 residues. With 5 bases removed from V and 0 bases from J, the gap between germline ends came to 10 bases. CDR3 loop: CASSRDFTNTGELFF. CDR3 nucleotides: TGTGCCAGCAGTCGGGACTTCACGAACACCGGGGAGCTGTTTTTT.

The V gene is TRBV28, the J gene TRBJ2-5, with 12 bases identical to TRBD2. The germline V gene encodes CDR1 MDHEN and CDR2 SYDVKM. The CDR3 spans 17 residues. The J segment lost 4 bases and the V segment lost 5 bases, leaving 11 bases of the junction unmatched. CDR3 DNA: TGTGCCAGCAGTCGATTTACTAGCGGGGGGTTGGTAGAGACCCAGTACTTC. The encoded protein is CASSRFTSGGLVETQYF.

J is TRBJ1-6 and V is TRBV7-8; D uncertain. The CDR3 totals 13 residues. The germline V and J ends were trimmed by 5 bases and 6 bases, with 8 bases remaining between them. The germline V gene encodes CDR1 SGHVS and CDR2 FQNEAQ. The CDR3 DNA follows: TGTGCCAGCAGCGTAGACGGTAATTCACCCCTCCACTTT. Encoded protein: CASSVDGNSPLHF.